The entry that follows covers one T cell receptor beta chain sequence. Its cognate antigen is unknown. The sample belongs to a study of post-analysis software for immune sequencing data. cDNA libraries for TCR beta contained unique molecular identifiers. TCRdb redid the calling of the PCR reads with MiXCR, one entry per CDR3 protein. Among more than 350,000 distinct CDR3 sequences, roughly 40% were seen once, and the ten largest hold approximately 7.6%. Germline CDR1 and CDR2: KGHDR and SFDVKD. The CDR3 runs to 14 residues. Study-level results: Controls showed significantly higher normalized Chao1 diversity than did multiple sclerosis patients. TRBV5-6, TRBV5-1 and TRBV20-1 were among 4 or 5 TRBV segments more frequent in patients than controls.

The receptor was derived from a girl aged 2 to 9 with multiple sclerosis. The chain combines TRBV24-1 with TRBJ2-4; a possible D gene is TRBD2 (5 bases). Judging by the DNA end, TRBJ2-5 fits better; the J call may be wrong. Sequencing was carried out using blood. CDR3 region: CATSDPWEKETQYF. CDR3 DNA: TGTGCCACCAGTGACCCCTGGGAGAAAGAGACCCAGTACTTC.